These T cell receptor beta chains were read from a single sample in a study of blood T cells in healthy people across ages. MiXCR was run by TCRdb on the 5' RACE reads, yielding one entry per CDR3 protein. The sample contains about 1.8 million distinct CDR3 sequences, roughly 49% of which appear only once. Source material: blood. These receptors were taken from a woman in her forties in good health. CDR3s include the opening cysteine and the closing phenylalanine or tryptophan. D genes are given only for firm matches. Some rows have no size entry. The others give once, few or many, or a class for an expanded clone.

CDR3 DNA	CDR3 protein	V gene	J gene	clone size	D gene
TGTGCCAGCAGCCAATCAACTCTGGGACTAGCGGGGCTCCGTACGGATGAGCAGTTCTTC	CASSQSTLGLAGLRTDEQFF	TRBV3-1	TRBJ2-1	.	TRBD2
TGCAGTGCTGGGGGTCCCCCCCACTTT	CSAGGPPHF	TRBV20-1	TRBJ1-6	many	.
TGTGCCGCCAGTGACCCGGGACAGGGGAGAGCAGATACGCAGTATTTT	CAASDPGQGRADTQYF	TRBV24-1	TRBJ2-3	.	TRBD1
TGCGCCAGCAGCTCGGGACAGGTATACAGCTACACCTTC	CASSSGQVYSYTF	TRBV5-1	TRBJ1-2	.	TRBD1
TGTGCCAGCAGCGCACGATCTCGGCAGGGGGCTAACCAAGAGACCCAGTACTTC	CASSARSRQGANQETQYF	TRBV4-2	TRBJ2-5	.	TRBD1
TGCAGTGCTGGGACTAGCGGGGGCGCGGGGACCTACGAGCAGTACTTC	CSAGTSGGAGTYEQYF	TRBV20-1	TRBJ2-7	.	TRBD2
TGTGCCAGCAGCTCATGGGGACTAGCGGCGGAGCAGTACTTC	CASSSWGLAAEQYF	TRBV7-2	TRBJ2-5	few	TRBD2
TGTGCCAGCAGTTTATACAGGGAATCCGAGCAGTACTTC	CASSLYRESEQYF	TRBV6-5	TRBJ2-7	.	.
TGTGCCAGCAGTGAGCCTAGCGGGCCCACAGATACGCAGTATTTT	CASSEPSGPTDTQYF	TRBV2	TRBJ2-3	few	TRBD2
TGTGCCAGCAGCGCCCCCGACGGAATCAACACTGAAGCTTTCTTT	CASSAPDGINTEAFF	TRBV7-9	TRBJ1-1	.	.
TGTGCCATCAGAGGGGACGGGGGAGTCAATCAGCCCCAGCATTTT	CAIRGDGGVNQPQHF	TRBV10-3	TRBJ1-5	.	.
TGTGCCAGCTCACCGGGGAAACAGGGGAACACCGGGGAGCTGTTTTTT	CASSPGKQGNTGELFF	TRBV18	TRBJ2-2	.	.
TGTGCCAGCAGTTTCGGCCGCGGGGGGAGCTCCTACAATGAGCAGTTCTTC	CASSFGRGGSSYNEQFF	TRBV12-3/TRBV12-4	TRBJ2-1	.	TRBD2
TGTGCCAGCAGCCCCTCGGGGCGTGAGCAGTTCTTC	CASSPSGREQFF	TRBV28	TRBJ2-1	.	.
TGTGCCAGCAGCGTGGACAGGGTGGGTGAGCAGTACTTC	CASSVDRVGEQYF	TRBV12-3/TRBV12-4	TRBJ2-7	once	TRBD1
TGCGCCAGCAGCCAAGTCGGCTTAGACAGGAATGGCTACACCTTC	CASSQVGLDRNGYTF	TRBV4-1	TRBJ1-2	.	.
TGTGCCAGCAGAAGGGGACAGGGGTATGGTAATGAGCAGTTCTTC	CASRRGQGYGNEQFF	TRBV6-5	TRBJ2-1	.	TRBD1
TGTGCCAGCAGCTTAGGCCAGGCCGGGGTGGGACCCCAGTACTTC	CASSLGQAGVGPQYF	TRBV7-2	TRBJ2-5	.	.
TGTGCCAGCAGTTTTGGGGCTAGCGGGGTCCAAGAGACCCAGTACTTC	CASSFGASGVQETQYF	TRBV28	TRBJ2-5	.	TRBD2
TGCGCCAGCAGCTTGAGTGAACTAGCAAGCTCCTACAATGAGCAGTTCTTC	CASSLSELASSYNEQFF	TRBV5-1	TRBJ2-1	few	.
TGTGCCAGCAGTCCACACAGGAGCTCCTACGAGCAGTACTTC	CASSPHRSSYEQYF	TRBV27	TRBJ2-7	once	.
TGCAGTGCTAGACAGAACACAGATACGCAGTATTTT	CSARQNTDTQYF	TRBV20-1	TRBJ2-3	many	.
TGTGCCAGCAGCTTAGCCCGAGGACAGGCTTACGAGCAGTACTTC	CASSLARGQAYEQYF	TRBV11-2	TRBJ2-7	.	TRBD1
TGTGCCAGCAGCGAAACCACGAGCGGGGGGGGAACAGATACGCAGTATTTT	CASSETTSGGGTDTQYF	TRBV5-6	TRBJ2-3	few	TRBD2
TGCGCCAGCAGCTTGAAGGGACAACTGCAGAACACTGAAGCTTTCTTT	CASSLKGQLQNTEAFF	TRBV5-1	TRBJ1-1	.	.
TGTGCCAGCAACTTCCAGGGGGCGCCCAAAAACATTCAGTACTTC	CASNFQGAPKNIQYF	TRBV28	TRBJ2-4	.	TRBD1
TGTGCCACCAGCAGCGTGGGCCAGGCCGAATCAAGCACAGATACGCAGTATTTT	CATSSVGQAESSTDTQYF	TRBV15	TRBJ2-3	few	.
TGTGCCACCAGTGAGGCCGGGCGTCAGCCCCAGCATTTT	CATSEAGRQPQHF	TRBV24-1	TRBJ1-5	.	.
TGTGCCAGCAGTAATAGCGGTAGCAATCAGCCCCAGCATTTT	CASSNSGSNQPQHF	TRBV7-9	TRBJ1-5	.	.
TGCAGTGCTAGAGATCCGGGGTTGTACATTCAGTACTTC	CSARDPGLYIQYF	TRBV20-1	TRBJ2-4	.	.
TGTGCCAGCAGCCAAGATGGGCAGAACTATGGCTACACCTTC	CASSQDGQNYGYTF	TRBV3-1	TRBJ1-2	.	.
TGTGCCAGCAGCCGTAACCGGTTGTCCTACGAGCAGTACTTC	CASSRNRLSYEQYF	TRBV6-2/TRBV6-3	TRBJ2-7	.	.
TGTGCCAGCAGCCCCCGGGGGACTACCTACGAGCAGTACTTC	CASSPRGTTYEQYF	TRBV28	TRBJ2-7	.	TRBD2
TGTGCCAGCAGCTCGGGACTAGCGAGGCAAGAGACCCAGTACTTC	CASSSGLARQETQYF	TRBV7-2	TRBJ2-5	.	TRBD2
TGTGCCAGCAGTGACTCTTTTAGCCGGGCAAACTCCTACAATGAGCAGTTCTTC	CASSDSFSRANSYNEQFF	TRBV6-4	TRBJ2-1	.	.
TGCGCCAGCAGCCCTGAGGCCCAGGGGATAAGCAATCAGCCCCAGCATTTT	CASSPEAQGISNQPQHF	TRBV4-1	TRBJ1-5	once	.
TGTGCCAGCAGTTTTCGTACCCCTCCAGATACGCAGTATTTT	CASSFRTPPDTQYF	TRBV27	TRBJ2-3	.	.